This TCR beta chain emerged from a study of shared clonotypes between healthy human individuals. About the research overall: Two female and a few male donors aged 18 to 49 were enrolled. CD4 naive and CD4 memory each took three plates per donor, while CD8 naive took two and CD8 memory one.

TCRdb's copy holds only in-frame clones and misses some; the assay was immunoSEQ multiplex PCR. The sample records around 2.3 million clones, 90% to 96% being singletons. The CDR3 is 15 residues long. The V and J ends lost 3 bases and 0 bases respectively, with 14 bases between them. Germline-derived CDR1 and CDR2 are GTSNPN and SVGIG (reference sequence). This TCR was recovered from a man younger than 35 in good health. The rearrangement joins TRBV30 to TRBJ1-1; no reliable D call. The material sequenced was naive CD4+ T cells sorted from blood. Subset defined: CD45RA+ positively selected. CDR3 protein: CAWSTSPLMNTEAFF. The DNA for the CDR3 is TGTGCCTGGAGCACTTCCCCCCTGATGAACACTGAAGCTTTCTTT.